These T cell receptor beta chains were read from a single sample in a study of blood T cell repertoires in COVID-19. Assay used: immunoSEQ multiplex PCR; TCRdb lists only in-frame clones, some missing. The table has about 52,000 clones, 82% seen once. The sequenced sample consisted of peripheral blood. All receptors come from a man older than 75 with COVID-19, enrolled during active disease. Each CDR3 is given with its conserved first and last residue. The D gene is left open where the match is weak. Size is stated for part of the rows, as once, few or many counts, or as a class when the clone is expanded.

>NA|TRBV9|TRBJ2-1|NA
TGTGCCAGCAGCGTAGTTTCTAGTACCTACAATGAGCAGTTCTTC
CASSVVSSTYNEQFF
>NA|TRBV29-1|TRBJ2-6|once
TGCAGCGGGGCGATGGCTGGGGCCAACGTCCTGACTTTC
CSGAMAGANVLTF
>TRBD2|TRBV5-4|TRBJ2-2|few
TGTGCCAGCAGCTCTTTAGCGGGGGGTTACACCGGGGAGCTGTTTTTT
CASSSLAGGYTGELFF
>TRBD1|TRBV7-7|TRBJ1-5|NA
TGTGCCAGCAGCTCGGACAGGGTCAATCAGCCCCAGCATTTT
CASSSDRVNQPQHF
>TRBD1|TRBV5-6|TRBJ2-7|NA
TGTGCCAGCAGCTCGACAGGGGGCGAGCAGTACTTC
CASSSTGGEQYF
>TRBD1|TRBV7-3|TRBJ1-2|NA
TGTGCCAGCAGCGACGACAGGGGCAGAAACTATGGCTACACCTTC
CASSDDRGRNYGYTF
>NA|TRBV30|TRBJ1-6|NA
TGTGCCTGGAGGGGAGAGGGAGCCTATAATTCACCCCTCCACTTT
CAWRGEGAYNSPLHF
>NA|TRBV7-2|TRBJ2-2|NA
TGTGCCAGCAGCAAAACGGCTACCCGGGCCGGGGAGCTGTTTTTT
CASSKTATRAGELFF
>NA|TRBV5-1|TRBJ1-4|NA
TGCGCCAGCAGCTTGGTTGGGGGGGCTAATGAAAAACTGTTTTTT
CASSLVGGANEKLFF
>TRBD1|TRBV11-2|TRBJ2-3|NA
TGTGCCAGCAGCTTGACAGGGGACCCCACAGATACGCAGTATTTT
CASSLTGDPTDTQYF
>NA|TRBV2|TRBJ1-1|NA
TGTGCCAGCAGTCGGGATTTGAACACTGAAGCTTTCTTT
CASSRDLNTEAFF
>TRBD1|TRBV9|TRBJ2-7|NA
TGTGCCAGCAGTTACGGACAGGGGGCAACCTACGAGCAGTACTTC
CASSYGQGATYEQYF
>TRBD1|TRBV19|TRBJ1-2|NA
TGTGCCAGTAGTAAAATTTACGGACAGGGGCACTATGGCTACACCTTC
CASSKIYGQGHYGYTF
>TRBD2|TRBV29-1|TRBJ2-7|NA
TGCAGCGTTGATACGGCGGGGGGGCGTTACGAGCAGTACTTC
CSVDTAGGRYEQYF
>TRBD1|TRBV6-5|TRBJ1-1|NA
TGTGCCAGCAGTTACTCGACAGGGATGAACACTGAAGCTTTCTTT
CASSYSTGMNTEAFF
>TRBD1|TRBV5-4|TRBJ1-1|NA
TGTGCCAGCACCGTCAGACAGGGGGTAATTAATATGAACACTGAAGCTTTCTTT
CASTVRQGVINMNTEAFF
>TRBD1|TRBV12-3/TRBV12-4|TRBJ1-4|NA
TGTGCCAGCAGCCACGACAGGGCCGAAAAACTGTTTTTT
CASSHDRAEKLFF
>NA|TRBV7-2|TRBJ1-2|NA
TGTGCCAGCAGCTCCAGACAGAACTATGGCTACACCTTC
CASSSRQNYGYTF
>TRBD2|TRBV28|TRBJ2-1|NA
TGTGCCAGCAGTTCAGAACTAGCGGGGGGGCGGTACAATGAGCAGTTCTTC
CASSSELAGGRYNEQFF
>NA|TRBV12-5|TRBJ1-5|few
TGTGCTAGTGGTTCGGGATATGCCCAGCATTTT
CASGSGYAQHF
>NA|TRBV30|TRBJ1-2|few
TGTGCCTGGAGGGCCGTCTATGGCTACACCTTC
CAWRAVYGYTF
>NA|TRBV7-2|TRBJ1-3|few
TGTGCCAGCAGACCACCGGGAGTCATTGGAAACACCATATATTTT
CASRPPGVIGNTIYF
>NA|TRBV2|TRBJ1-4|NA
TGTGCCAGCAGTGTATGGGGAGGCAATGAAAAACTGTTTTTT
CASSVWGGNEKLFF
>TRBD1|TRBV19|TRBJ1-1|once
TGTGCCAGTACCACAGGGGGTCCTGAAGCTTTCTTT
CASTTGGPEAFF
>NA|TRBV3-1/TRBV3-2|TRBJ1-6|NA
TGTGCCAGCAGCCAAGACTTTTCGCTCGGCTCCTATAATTCACCCCTCCACTTT
CASSQDFSLGSYNSPLHF
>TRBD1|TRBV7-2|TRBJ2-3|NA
TGTGCCAGCAGCTCCGACAGGGTACGGACAGATACGCAGTATTTT
CASSSDRVRTDTQYF
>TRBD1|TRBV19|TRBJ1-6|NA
TGTGCCAGTAGTATGGACAGGGGGGGAGAATCACCCCTCCACTTT
CASSMDRGGESPLHF
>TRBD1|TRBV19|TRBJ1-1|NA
TGTGCCAGTACCTTCGGACAGGGGGACGAAGCTTTCTTT
CASTFGQGDEAFF